This is a list of T cell receptor beta chains from one sample in a study of blood T cell repertoires in COVID-19. Measured with immunoSEQ multiplex PCR; TCRdb has only the in-frame clones, and not every one. The top ten clones hold roughly 2.5% of a sample with roughly 310,000 clones, about 92% of them seen once. Sequencing used PBMCs or T cells enriched from blood (not recorded which). These receptors were collected from a man aged 55 to 69 who had recovered from COVID-19. CDR3s include the opening cysteine and the closing phenylalanine or tryptophan. The D gene is left open where the match is weak. Rows may omit the clone size; those that give it use once, few, many or a size class.

j_call d_call v_call clone_size cdr3_nt cdr3_aa
TRBJ2-1 . TRBV6-5 . TGTGCCAGCAGTCTCGACAGGAGCTCCTACAATGAGCAGTTCTTC CASSLDRSSYNEQFF
TRBJ2-5 TRBD1 TRBV10-3 . TGTGCCTCCCGGGACAGGTCAAGAGAGGCCCAGTACTTC CASRDRSREAQYF
TRBJ1-1 . TRBV11-3 . TGTGCCAGCACCGAAAGAGGCCGGGGGACTGAAGCTTTCTTT CASTERGRGTEAFF
TRBJ2-7 TRBD1 TRBV11-2 . TGTGCCAGCAGCTTAGCTGGACAGGACCTCTCCTACGAGCAGTACTTC CASSLAGQDLSYEQYF
TRBJ1-1 TRBD1 TRBV5-1 once TGCGCCAGCAGCTTGGATTTACAGGGGGCGAACACTGAAGCTTTCTTT CASSLDLQGANTEAFF
TRBJ2-7 . TRBV3-1/TRBV3-2 . TGTGCCAGCAGCCAGGTACAAAGCTACGAGCAGTACTTC CASSQVQSYEQYF
TRBJ2-3 . TRBV9 . TGTGCCAGCAGCGTGTTGGGTGGAGTGGATACGCAGTATTTT CASSVLGGVDTQYF
TRBJ1-1 . TRBV18 . TGTGCCAGCTCACTAGCGGGAGGAAATGAAGCTTTCTTT CASSLAGGNEAFF
TRBJ2-7 TRBD1 TRBV14 . TGTGCCAGCAGCCAGGGACAGGGAATAGCCGAGCAGTACTTC CASSQGQGIAEQYF
TRBJ1-1 . TRBV2 . TGTGCCAGCAGTGTTACAGCACCGAACACTGAAGCTTTCTTT CASSVTAPNTEAFF
TRBJ2-7 . TRBV5-8 . TGTGCCAGCAGCCGTATGACTACCCCCAGGGAGCAGTACTTC CASSRMTTPREQYF
TRBJ1-3 . TRBV25-1 . TGTGCCAGCAGTGAATTGGGGACATCCGGAAACACCATATATTTT CASSELGTSGNTIYF
TRBJ2-7 . TRBV7-9 . TGTGCCAGCAGCCATGAACAGGGACCCTACGAGCAGTACTTC CASSHEQGPYEQYF
TRBJ2-1 TRBD1 TRBV27 . TGTGCCAGCAGTTTATGGGGACAGGGATACAATGAGCAGTTCTTC CASSLWGQGYNEQFF
TRBJ2-2 . TRBV15 . TGTGCCACCAGCAGCGGGGACTACACCGGGGAGCTGTTTTTT CATSSGDYTGELFF